The 16 T cell receptor beta chains reported below all come from one sample, sequenced in a study of response to subunit inactivated influenza vaccine. TCRdb re-called the RT-PCR reads with MiXCR, one entry per CDR3 protein. The data show roughly 790,000 distinct CDR3 sequences, around 21% seen once. The sequences come from PBMCs from blood, collected roughly 5 days after vaccination. The receptor source for this set is a middle-aged man who received an inactivated influenza vaccine.

J is TRBJ2-7 and V is TRBV5-1; D perhaps matches TRBD1 (5 bases). The V end lost 0 bases, the J end lost 2 bases, and 9 bases lay between the germline ends. The CDR3 has 14 amino acids. CDR1 and CDR2 from the germline V gene are SGHRS and YFSETQ. Written as DNA, the CDR3 is TGCGCCAGCAGCTTGGGACAGTCCCCCTACGAGCAGTACTTC. The encoded protein is CASSLGQSPYEQYF. The variable domain in full, with the rest retrieved from reference TRBV5-1 and TRBJ2-7, is KAGVTQTPRYLIKTRGQQVTLSCSPISGHRSVSWYQQTPGQGLQFLFEYFSETQRNKGNFPGRFSGRQFSNSRSEMNVSTLELGDSALYLCASSLGQSPYEQYFGPGTRLTVT.

The gene calls are TRBV5-5 and TRBJ2-1; D remains unclear. The CDR3 spans 16 residues. Germline CDR1 SGHKS, CDR2 YYEKEE (reference sequence). Trimming took off 6 bases at V and 2 bases at J, with 18 bases between the two ends. CDR3 nucleotide sequence: TGTGCCAGCAACTCTTTTAAGGGTAGAGCCTACAATGAGCAGTTCTTC. Translated, it gives CASNSFKGRAYNEQFF.

The V gene is TRBV7-2, the J gene TRBJ2-1; 10 nucleotides line up with TRBD2. V was pared by 0 bases and J by 6 bases, with 2 bases of the junction left unmatched. The CDR3 has 15 residues. The V gene's germline CDR1 is SGHTA and CDR2 FQGNSA. CDR3 coding DNA: TGTGCCAGCAGCTTAGCCCTAGCGGGAGCCAATGAGCAGTTCTTC. Its protein is CASSLALAGANEQFF. Complete variable domain (other parts from reference TRBV7-2 and TRBJ2-1): GAGVSQSPSNKVTEKGKDVELRCDPISGHTALYWYRQSLGQGLEFLIYFQGNSAPDKSGLPSDRFSAERTGGSVSTLTIQRTQQEDSAVYLCASSLALAGANEQFFGPGTRLTVL.

The CDR3 sequence is CASSLESSRETQYF. CDR3 sequence (DNA): TGCGCCAGCAGCTTGGAGTCCTCACGAGAGACCCAGTACTTC. The gene calls are TRBV5-1 and TRBJ2-5; D remains unclear. CDR3 length: 14 residues. Germline values: CDR1 SGHRS, CDR2 YFSETQ. The V gene lost 0 bases and the J gene lost 4 bases, with 10 bases spanning the gap.

Concerning this clonotype itself: A read error may produce the germline difference seen at one junction end. The chain recombines TRBV7-9 with TRBJ1-1, with 8 bases fitting TRBD1. Germline-derived CDR1 and CDR2 are SEHNR and FQNEAQ (reference sequence). The CDR3 is 14 amino acids. CDR3 amino acids: CASSFGQGGSESFF. In nucleotides, the CDR3 is TGTGCCAGCAGCTTCGGACAGGGAGGGTCTGAATCTTTCTTT.

This chain uses TRBV11-2 with TRBJ2-7; D uncertain. CDR1 is SGHAT and CDR2 is FQNNGV in the germline V gene. Trimming stripped 2 bases from V and 2 bases from J, with 4 bases between. This CDR3 region has 12 residues. The CDR3 nucleotides read TGTGCCAGCAGCTTATTCGCCTACGAGCAGTACTTC. It yields the protein CASSLFAYEQYF.

This clonotype occurred a few times. The V call is TRBV4-3, the J call TRBJ1-5; D not resolved. CDR1 is LGHNA, CDR2 YSLEER, per germline. The CDR3 has 15 amino acids. V was cut by 0 bases and J by 0 bases, with 6 bases left in between. CDR3 nucleotides: TGCGCCAGCAGCCAAGACCCCCATAGCAATCAGCCCCAGCATTTT. Translated, it gives CASSQDPHSNQPQHF.

The sample holds a few counts of this clonotype. The chain carries TRBV5-1 and TRBJ2-7, with D unresolved. The germline V gene has CDR1 SGHRS and CDR2 YFSETQ. V was pared by 4 bases and J by 6 bases, with 14 bases between. The CDR3 contains 13 residues. CDR3: CASSTKTRREQYF. The CDR3 DNA reads as TGCGCCAGCAGCACCAAGACAAGGCGCGAGCAGTACTTC.

This chain links TRBV20-1 with TRBJ1-2; 7 bases are shared with TRBD1. Germline trimming cut 1 base from V and 4 bases from J; bases unmatched to any gene: 15. The germline V gene encodes CDR1 DFQATT and CDR2 SNEGSKA (reference sequence). The CDR3 is 17 amino acids. CDR3 DNA: TGCAGTGCTAGAGCCGGGACAGAGAGGGGGGGATCCTATGGCTACACCTTC. It translates to CSARAGTERGGSYGYTF.

This clonotype was seen only a few times. The chain couples TRBV5-1 to TRBJ2-1; maybe TRBD1 (6 bases). The V and J ends lost 1 base and 6 bases respectively, with 11 bases between them. Germline V gives CDR1 SGHRS, CDR2 YFSETQ. The length of the CDR3 is 14 residues. In DNA, the CDR3 is TGCGCCAGCAGCTTGATTGGACAGCTCAATGAGCAGTTCTTC. Residues: CASSLIGQLNEQFF.

The V call is TRBV6-2 or TRBV6-3, the J call TRBJ2-6; weak D call: TRBD2 (5 bases). Trimming cost V 3 bases and J 0 bases, with 9 bases left between them. In germline, CDR1 is MNHEY, CDR2 SVGEGT. The CDR3 sequence is 16 residues long. In nucleotides, the CDR3 is TGTGCCAGCAGTTATATGGGGAGCTCTGGGGCCAACGTCCTGACTTTC. Translation: CASSYMGSSGANVLTF.

This clonotype has just a few counts. CDR3 in amino acids: CASSFRSGGMADTQYF. For the CDR3, the DNA is TGTGCCAGCAGTTTTCGGAGCGGGGGTATGGCAGATACGCAGTATTTT. The V call is TRBV6-2 or TRBV6-3, the J call TRBJ2-3; 8 nucleotides agree with TRBD2. CDR1 is MNHEY and CDR2 is SVGEGT in the germline V gene. This CDR3 spans 16 amino acids. Trimming at V came to 4 bases and at J to 4 bases, leaving 10 bases not matched to a gene.

The genes are TRBV29-1 and TRBJ2-2; no reliable D call. Germline CDR1 reads SQVTM; CDR2 reads ANQGSEA. This CDR3 region has 14 residues. The V end lost 4 bases, the J end lost 2 bases, and 11 bases lay between the germline ends. The chain's CDR3 is CSVAGLINTGELFF. Here the CDR3 DNA reads TGCAGCGTTGCGGGTCTGATTAACACCGGGGAGCTGTTTTTT.

This chain connects TRBV3-1 to TRBJ2-7; D tentatively fits TRBD1 or TRBD2 (5 bases each). V was pared by 6 bases and J by 4 bases, with 13 bases between. CDR3 length: 13 amino acids. The germline V gene encodes CDR1 LGHDT and CDR2 YNNKEL (reference sequence). The DNA for the CDR3 is TGTGCCAGCAGACGCGACGGGGCATACGAGCAGTACTTC. This translates into CASRRDGAYEQYF.

The V and J genes are TRBV7-2 and TRBJ2-1; 8 bases fit TRBD2. The V segment lost 5 bases and the J segment 4 bases; nucleotides outside the gene matches: 10. The CDR3 is made up of 16 amino acids. Germline lookup yields CDR1 SGHTA and CDR2 FQGNSA. CDR3 loop: CASSRLSGTSYNEQFF. The CDR3 DNA follows: TGTGCCAGCAGCCGCCTCTCCGGGACTAGTTACAATGAGCAGTTCTTC.

The rearrangement joins TRBV5-1 to TRBJ2-5, with D possibly being TRBD1 (6 bases). Germline-derived CDR1 and CDR2 are SGHRS and YFSETQ. V was clipped by 4 bases and J by 0 bases, with 10 bases between them. The CDR3 runs 14 residues. The CDR3 spells CASSLWTDQETQYF. The CDR3 DNA is TGCGCCAGCAGCCTCTGGACAGACCAAGAGACCCAGTACTTC.